This TCR beta chain was obtained from a study of neurological immune-mediated disorders. One entry per CDR3 protein, called by TCRdb with MiXCR from the 5' RACE reads. This sample carries roughly 19,000 distinct CDR3 sequences, around 16% of them seen once, and the ten largest clones take around 16%. CDR3 length equals 14 residues. Germline CDR1 SEHNR, CDR2 FQNEAQ (reference sequence). The sample holds a few counts of this clonotype. A single base separates this from a much larger clone, so it may be a read error. The clonotype originates from a female donor with HTLV-1-associated myelopathy (HAM/TSP). Sequences were obtained from PBMCs. The chain combines TRBV7-9 with TRBJ2-1; 7 bases fit TRBD2. CDR3 in DNA: TGTGTCAGCGCCCCCCTAGCGGCCTACAATGAGCAGTTCTTC. Its translation: CVSAPLAAYNEQFF.